These 24 T cell receptor beta chains were sequenced from one sample in a study of cytomegalovirus exposure and HLA in healthy donors. With 60 Vbeta and 13 Jbeta primers, the PCR was carried out. The data were produced by immunoSEQ multiplex PCR, yet TCRdb's version contains in-frame clones alone and is incomplete. The table shows about 180,000 clones, with roughly four fifths occurring only once. Source material: PBMCs. The source is a man younger than 35 in good health and CMV-seronegative.

This rearrangement joins TRBV30 to TRBJ1-1, with TRBD1 as a possible D gene (5 bases). Per germline, CDR1 GTSNPN and CDR2 SVGIG (reference sequence). Trimming cost V 2 bases and J 7 bases, with 14 bases left between them. The CDR3 loop spans 13 amino acids. Here the CDR3 reads CAWSLGAGGEAFF. CDR3 in DNA: TGTGCCTGGAGTCTCGGGGCCGGGGGTGAAGCTTTCTTT. The full variable domain, rest sourced from reference TRBV30 and TRBJ1-1, is SQTIHQWPATLVQPVGSPLSLECTVEGTSNPNLYWYRQAAGRGLQLLFYSVGIGQISSEVPQNLSASRPQDRQFILSSKKLLLSDSGFYLCAWSLGAGGEAFFGQGTRLTVV.

This chain uses TRBV19 with TRBJ1-2, with D maybe TRBD1 (6 bases). V dropped 4 bases and J dropped 3 bases, with 15 bases sitting between them. This CDR3 comprises 15 residues. Germline CDR1 and CDR2: LNHDA and SQIVND (reference sequence). The chain's CDR3 is CASSTQGSADYGYTF. The CDR3 DNA follows: TGTGCCAGTAGTACACAGGGTTCCGCGGACTATGGCTACACCTTC.

Here the CDR3 reads CASRKRESSYEQYF. The CDR3 region has the DNA TGTGCCAGTAGGAAGCGGGAGAGCTCCTACGAGCAGTACTTC. The chain couples TRBV19 to TRBJ2-7; TRBD2 matches 8 bases. Germline V gives CDR1 LNHDA, CDR2 SQIVND (reference sequence). This CDR3 is built from 14 residues. Trimming cost V 6 bases and J 0 bases; bases outside gene matches: 4.

V is TRBV5-4 and J is TRBJ2-5; D might be TRBD1 (7 bases). CDR1 and CDR2 (germline): SGHNT, YYREEE (reference sequence). This CDR3 region has 13 residues. CDR3 protein: CAEGAVGQETQYF. The CDR3, as DNA: TGTGCGGAGGGGGCAGTTGGACAAGAGACCCAGTACTTC.

The gene calls are TRBV13 and TRBJ1-1; D unclear. The V end lost 5 bases, the J end lost 5 bases, and 12 bases lay between the germline ends. Germline CDR1 reads PRHDT; CDR2 reads FYEKMQ (reference sequence). This CDR3 is 13 amino acids long. The CDR3 bases are TGTGCCAGCAGCCCACCAATCGGGACTGAAGCTTTCTTT. Its translation: CASSPPIGTEAFF.

In its sample, this clone was seen once. This chain joins TRBV19 and TRBJ2-3; TRBD1 agrees at 7 bases. The CDR3 is 15 residues long. Germline CDR1 reads LNHDA; CDR2 reads SQIVND (reference sequence). Germline trimming cut 1 base from V and 6 bases from J; bases unmatched to any gene: 7. The CDR3 DNA is TGTGCCAGTAGTATAGGAGGGGGCGCACCCGATACGCAGTATTTT. Encoded protein: CASSIGGGAPDTQYF.

V usage is TRBV7-4 and J usage is TRBJ1-2; 7 positions agree with TRBD1. The CDR3 consists of 16 residues. Trimming at V came to 4 bases and at J to 8 bases, leaving 16 bases not matched to a gene. Germline V gene lookup returns CDR1 SGHVT and CDR2 SQSDAQ. CDR3: CASSYKIGGADRGYTF. CDR3 sequence (DNA): TGTGCCAGCAGCTACAAAATAGGGGGCGCAGATCGAGGCTACACCTTC.

This clone came up a few times. The chain carries TRBV25-1 and TRBJ1-1, with 8 bases fitting TRBD1. The J segment lost 3 bases and the V segment lost 7 bases, leaving 4 bases of the junction unmatched. CDR3 size: 13 residues. The germline gives CDR1 MGHDK, CDR2 SYGVNS. This CDR3 is CASKAGGYTEAFF. As DNA, the CDR3 is TGTGCCAGCAAGGCAGGGGGCTACACTGAAGCTTTCTTT.

The chain recombines TRBV5-1 with TRBJ2-3, with 7 nucleotides matching TRBD1. V shed 4 bases, J shed 3 bases, and the junction held 8 bases outside the gene matches. The CDR3 is made up of 15 amino acids. The V gene's germline CDR1 is SGHRS and CDR2 YFSETQ. The CDR3 coding sequence is TGCGCCAGCAGCGAGGGGGCTCTCGTAACAGATACGCAGTATTTT. Protein sequence: CASSEGALVTDTQYF. Full variable domain (rest looked up from reference TRBV5-1 and TRBJ2-3): KAGVTQTPRYLIKTRGQQVTLSCSPISGHRSVSWYQQTPGQGLQFLFEYFSETQRNKGNFPGRFSGRQFSNSRSEMNVSTLELGDSALYLCASSEGALVTDTQYFGPGTRLTVL.

The chain uses TRBV29-1 and TRBJ1-2; TRBD1 aligns across 8 bases. J was trimmed by 6 bases and V by 7 bases; bases with no gene match: 10. The CDR3 is 13 residues long. The germline V gene has CDR1 SQVTM and CDR2 ANQGSEA. The CDR3 region has the DNA TGCAGCGCCGGACAGGGAAGACAGGATGGCTACACCTTC. Protein product: CSAGQGRQDGYTF.

The DNA of the CDR3 is TGTGCCAGCAGTGTACAGGGAGATCAGCCCCAGCATTTT. Its translation is CASSVQGDQPQHF. This rearrangement joins TRBV6-1 to TRBJ1-5; maybe TRBD1 (6 bases). V lost 4 bases and J lost 5, with 9 bases in between. The germline V gene has CDR1 MNHNS and CDR2 SASEGT. The CDR3 sequence is 13 residues long.

V and J are TRBV19 and TRBJ2-7, with 8 bases matching TRBD1. The length of the CDR3 is 13 residues. In germline, CDR1 is LNHDA, CDR2 SQIVND (reference sequence). J gave up 4 bases and V 11 bases, and 10 bases lay outside the gene matches. The DNA of the CDR3 is TGTGCCTCTAGGAGGGACAGGTCGTACGAGCAGTACTTC. Translated: CASRRDRSYEQYF.

The CDR3 DNA is TGTGCCAGCAGCCCCCGTATTAGGGGGGGTGGCATGAACACTGAAGCTTTCTTT. Its protein is CASSPRIRGGGMNTEAFF. The V and J genes are TRBV7-9 and TRBJ1-1, with D tentatively TRBD1 (6 bases). The CDR3 totals 18 residues. V was trimmed by 5 bases and J by 0 bases, leaving 22 bases between them. In germline, CDR1 is SEHNR, CDR2 FQNEAQ (reference sequence).

The chain combines TRBV29-1 with TRBJ1-2; D is uncertain. The CDR3 length is 12 residues. V lost 5 bases and J lost 5, with 12 bases in between. From germline, CDR1 is SQVTM and CDR2 ANQGSEA. CDR3 region: CSVWGGEYGYTF. The CDR3 nucleotides read TGCAGCGTTTGGGGAGGAGAGTATGGCTACACCTTC.

DNA of the CDR3: TGTGCCAGCAGTGAATTCGGGGTCAACTACGAGCAGTACTTC. It is translated as CASSEFGVNYEQYF. The chain recombines TRBV6-1 with TRBJ2-7; D possibly corresponds to TRBD2 (5 bases). The CDR3 loop spans 14 amino acids. The ends were cut back, 2 bases at V and 3 bases at J, with 11 bases in the middle. Germline V gene sequence: CDR1 MNHNS, CDR2 SASEGT.

The chain links TRBV30 to TRBJ1-5, with 11 bases fitting TRBD1. With V trimmed by 2 bases and J by 4 bases, 4 bases remained unmatched. Per the germline V gene, CDR1 is GTSNPN and CDR2 is SVGIG (reference sequence). CDR3 length: 15 residues. The CDR3, as DNA: TGTGCCTGGAGTTTCCGGGACAGGGGGAATCAGCCCCAGCATTTT. As protein: CAWSFRDRGNQPQHF. Using reference TRBV30 and TRBJ1-5 for the parts outside the CDR3, the full variable domain is SQTIHQWPATLVQPVGSPLSLECTVEGTSNPNLYWYRQAAGRGLQLLFYSVGIGQISSEVPQNLSASRPQDRQFILSSKKLLLSDSGFYLCAWSFRDRGNQPQHFGDGTRLSIL.

This clone turned up a few times. The chain is built from TRBV2 and TRBJ2-5, with TRBD2 as a possible D gene (6 bases). The CDR3 consists of 15 residues. Trimming took off 4 bases at V and 2 bases at J, with 14 bases between the two ends. Germline CDR1 and CDR2: SNHLY and FYNNEI. This CDR3 reads CASSARRDFQETQYF. The CDR3 DNA reads as TGTGCCAGCAGTGCCCGCCGGGACTTTCAAGAGACCCAGTACTTC.

This chain joins TRBV18 and TRBJ1-6, with 7 bases that match TRBD1. The ends lost 5 bases at V and 8 bases at J; junction bases unmatched: 15. The CDR3 covers 17 residues. Germline values: CDR1 KGHSH, CDR2 LQKENI. The CDR3 loop is CASSEEQGRIRDSPLHF. The CDR3, as DNA: TGTGCCAGCTCAGAAGAACAGGGGCGGATCCGGGATTCACCCCTCCACTTT.

The chain links TRBV11-3 to TRBJ1-2; 7 bases are a match to TRBD1. V lost 2 bases to trimming and J lost 8 bases; unmatched junction nucleotides: 17. The CDR3 extends over 17 amino acids. Germline assignment: CDR1 SGHNT and CDR2 YENEEA. The CDR3 loop reads CASSLKGGGSFISGYTF. In DNA, the CDR3 is TGTGCCAGCAGCTTAAAAGGAGGGGGCTCGTTCATCTCGGGCTACACCTTC.

This clone has a single count. The chain uses TRBV4-1 and TRBJ1-5; 7 bases match TRBD1. The CDR3 is made up of 15 amino acids. In germline, CDR1 is MGHRA, CDR2 YSYEKL. Trimming took 10 bases from V and 4 from J; bases not matched to a gene: 13. CDR3 nucleotide sequence: TGCGCCACTTACCCCGGGACAGTCCATAATCAGCCCCAGCATTTT. Protein product: CATYPGTVHNQPQHF.

This chain joins TRBV4-2 and TRBJ2-7, with D perhaps matching TRBD1 (5 bases). V was clipped by 5 bases and J by 6 bases, with 17 bases between them. CDR1 is LGHNA and CDR2 is YNFKEQ in the germline V gene. The length of the CDR3 is 14 residues. The CDR3 DNA is TGTGCCAGCAGCACAGGCTTTTTGGGCGGCGAGCAGTACTTC. It yields the protein CASSTGFLGGEQYF.

There are a few counts of this clone. The J gene is TRBJ1-5, the V gene TRBV6-5; no clear D. V shed 5 bases and J shed 3 bases, with 8 bases lying between them. CDR1 and CDR2 from the germline V gene are MNHEY and SVGAGI. This CDR3 contains 13 residues. CDR3 region: CASSGSANQPQHF. DNA for the CDR3: TGTGCCAGCAGTGGGAGCGCCAATCAGCCCCAGCATTTT.

The chain carries TRBV9 and TRBJ2-1, with a weak D call TRBD2 (7 bases). V shed 3 bases and J shed 4 bases, with 14 bases lying between them. This CDR3 is built from 15 residues. CDR1 SGDLS and CDR2 YYNGEE come from the germline V gene. Written as DNA, the CDR3 is TGTGCCAGCAGCGCGGTGGGGGGGCTTTACAATGAGCAGTTCTTC. This encodes CASSAVGGLYNEQFF.

The chain couples TRBV5-6 to TRBJ2-3; perhaps TRBD2 as D (6 bases). Trimming removed 4 bases from V and 1 base from J, with 13 bases in between. From germline, CDR1 is SGHDT and CDR2 YYEEEE. This CDR3 is built from 15 residues. CDR3 sequence (DNA): TGTGCCAGCAGCCTCGCGGGGCTTGGCACAGATACGCAGTATTTT. Protein sequence: CASSLAGLGTDTQYF.